Shown below are 10 T cell receptor beta chains from a single sample sequenced in a study of cytomegalovirus exposure and HLA in healthy donors. 13 Jbeta primers and 60 Vbeta primers were used for the PCR. Measured with immunoSEQ multiplex PCR; TCRdb has only the in-frame clones, and not every one. The data contain 100,000 to 150,000 clones, 60% to 80% of them singletons. The sequencing sample was made of PBMCs. The receptors were gathered from a male donor in good health and CMV-seronegative.

Comments on this clone: Other DNA sequences of this sample code for an identical CDR3. The V gene is TRBV5-8, the J gene TRBJ1-1; 10 bases are a match to TRBD1. The CDR3 contains 16 residues. Germline CDR1 reads SGHTS; CDR2 reads YDEGEE. The V gene end was trimmed by 1 base and the J gene end by 4 bases; junction bases not matched to a gene: 7. The CDR3 DNA follows: TGTGCCAGCAGCTTGCAAAGGGGACAGGGGTTCACTGAAGCTTTCTTT. Translated, it gives CASSLQRGQGFTEAFF.

About this clone: The sample carries other DNA sequences with the same CDR3. J is TRBJ2-7 and V is TRBV5-1, with TRBD1 as a possible D gene (5 bases). V was shortened by 0 bases and J by 3 bases, with 7 bases between the two germline ends. The CDR3 covers 13 residues. CDR1 and CDR2 (germline): SGHRS, YFSETQ. The CDR3, as DNA: TGCGCCAGCAGCTTGGTCCAGGGCTACGAGCAGTACTTC. Translation: CASSLVQGYEQYF.

This clone was counted a few times. The chain is built from TRBV6-1 and TRBJ1-5; D ambiguous. The CDR3 is made up of 13 amino acids. Germline V gene sequence: CDR1 MNHNS, CDR2 SASEGT. Between the trimmed V and J ends, which lost 10 bases and 0 bases, there was a span of 10 bases. The CDR3: CATETVSNQPQHF. In DNA, the CDR3 is TGTGCCACCGAAACAGTTAGCAATCAGCCCCAGCATTTT.

The gene calls are TRBV18 and TRBJ2-1, with TRBD1 matching 11 bases. The CDR3 is 16 residues long. CDR1 is KGHSH and CDR2 is LQKENI in the germline V gene. Trimming removed 5 bases from V and 9 bases from J; junction bases left unmatched: 12. In nucleotides, the CDR3 is TGTGCCAGCTCATCATTAAGGGGACAGGGGGTCATTGAGCAGTTCTTC. Translating it yields CASSSLRGQGVIEQFF.

This chain uses TRBV19 with TRBJ2-5; possibly TRBD1 for D (7 bases). Germline V CDR1 and CDR2: LNHDA, SQIVND (reference sequence). The length of the CDR3 is 13 residues. Trimming stripped 4 bases from V and 5 bases from J, with 11 bases between. The chain's CDR3 is CASSSAGGETQYF. DNA of the CDR3: TGTGCCAGTAGTAGCGCAGGGGGGGAGACCCAGTACTTC. The whole variable domain, remainder taken from reference TRBV19 and TRBJ2-5, is DGGITQSPKYLFRKEGQNVTLSCEQNLNHDAMYWYRQDPGQGLRLIYYSQIVNDFQKGDIAEGYSVSREKKESFPLTVTSAQKNPTAFYLCASSSAGGETQYFGPGTRLLVL.

This chain uses TRBV5-8 with TRBJ2-7; 10 positions agree with TRBD1. The CDR3 runs 15 residues. V lost 4 bases to trimming and J lost 6 bases; unmatched junction nucleotides: 10. Germline lookup yields CDR1 SGHTS and CDR2 YDEGEE. The DNA for the CDR3 is TGTGCCAGCAGCGGGGGACAGGGGCTGAGCGGCGAGCAGTACTTC. This translates into CASSGGQGLSGEQYF.

The gene calls are TRBV4-1 and TRBJ1-4; 9 bases map to TRBD1. The CDR3 loop spans 16 amino acids. Losses at the gene ends were 3 bases for V and 8 bases for J; bases not matched to a gene: 10. The germline V gene has CDR1 MGHRA and CDR2 YSYEKL. The CDR3 nucleotides are TGCGCCAGCAGCCATGAACAGGGGGCGCTTCGGGAAAAACTGTTTTTT. This sequence encodes CASSHEQGALREKLFF.

The rearrangement joins TRBV2 to TRBJ2-2; TRBD1 matches 8 bases. The trim removed 3 bases at V and 7 bases at J, leaving 7 bases unmatched. The CDR3 runs 15 residues. The germline CDR1 and CDR2 sequences are SNHLY and FYNNEI. CDR3 sequence reads: CASSDRTGSVGELFF. DNA of the CDR3: TGTGCCAGCAGTGATAGGACAGGGAGCGTCGGGGAGCTGTTTTTT.

The chain recombines TRBV29-1 with TRBJ2-1; TRBD1 aligns across 9 bases. Losses at the gene ends were 7 bases for V and 5 bases for J; bases not matched to a gene: 9. CDR3 length: 14 amino acids. Germline V lookup: CDR1 SQVTM, CDR2 ANQGSEA. CDR3 amino acids: CSGGPGQGHNEQFF. The CDR3 nucleotides read TGCAGCGGGGGGCCGGGACAGGGACACAATGAGCAGTTCTTC.

The J gene is TRBJ2-1, the V gene TRBV7-9; the match to TRBD1 covers 7 bases. The CDR3 has 14 amino acids. Trimming removed 4 bases from V and 6 bases from J; junction bases left unmatched: 6. CDR1 and CDR2 from the germline V gene are SEHNR and FQNEAQ (reference sequence). For the CDR3, the DNA is TGTGCCAGCAGCTCATCCGGGACAGCCAATGAGCAGTTCTTC. As protein: CASSSSGTANEQFF.